The 30 T cell receptor beta chains in this list originate from one sample, sequenced in a study of shared clonotypes between healthy human individuals. This table comes from immunoSEQ multiplex PCR, and its TCRdb copy is limited to in-frame clones, with some not included. The sample holds almost 750,000 clones, around 77% seen once. The material sequenced was memory CD4+ T cells sorted from blood. Specified subset: CD45RA-negative fraction. The receptors come from a woman aged 30 to 39 in good health.

CDR3 region: CASSLTGSTNEKLFF. The DNA for the CDR3 is TGTGCCAGCAGCCTAACGGGGTCAACTAATGAAAAACTGTTTTTT. The chain links TRBV5-5 to TRBJ1-4; no reliable D call. Trimming cost V 4 bases and J 0 bases, with 10 bases left between them. The CDR3 runs 15 residues. From germline, CDR1 is SGHKS and CDR2 YYEKEE (reference sequence).

V is TRBV27 and J is TRBJ2-3, with D maybe TRBD1 (5 bases). Germline CDR1 and CDR2: MNHEY and SMNVEV (reference sequence). The length of the CDR3 is 15 residues. Deletions cut 5 bases from V and 2 bases from J, with 14 bases between. The CDR3 coding sequence is TGTGCCAGCAGTGAAGGCAGGGTATCCACAGATACGCAGTATTTT. Its translation is CASSEGRVSTDTQYF.

This clone has a handful of counts. The sample contains more than one DNA sequence encoding this CDR3. J is TRBJ2-1 and V is TRBV7-3; no definite D call. This CDR3 contains 15 residues. V lost 5 bases and J lost 4, with 15 bases in between. Germline V gene data show CDR1 as SGHTA and CDR2 as FQGTGA. This CDR3 reads CASSLDRGDYNEQFF. CDR3 DNA sequence: TGTGCCAGCAGCCTGGACCGCGGCGATTACAATGAGCAGTTCTTC.

This clone appeared once. This rearrangement joins TRBV19 to TRBJ1-5, with D perhaps TRBD1 (5 bases). The CDR3 has 13 residues. Deletions cut 6 bases from V and 7 bases from J, with 13 bases between. From germline, CDR1 is LNHDA and CDR2 SQIVND (reference sequence). CDR3 DNA: TGTGCCAGTAGCCAGGGCTTGTTCCAGCCCCAGCATTTT. Protein sequence: CASSQGLFQPQHF.

The V and J genes are TRBV2 and TRBJ2-2, with a tentative D call TRBD1 (5 bases). The ends were cut back, 4 bases at V and 4 bases at J, with 10 bases in the middle. The CDR3 covers 14 residues. CDR1 and CDR2 from the germline V gene are SNHLY and FYNNEI. The CDR3 is CASSVQGGTGELFF. The CDR3 DNA is TGTGCCAGCAGTGTCCAGGGCGGCACCGGGGAGCTGTTTTTT. The full variable domain, completed using reference TRBV2 and TRBJ2-2, is EPEVTQTPSHQVTQMGQEVILRCVPISNHLYFYWYRQILGQKVEFLVSFYNNEISEKSEIFDDQFSVERPDGSNFTLKIRSTKLEDSAMYFCASSVQGGTGELFFGEGSRLTVL.

The gene calls are TRBV11-2 and TRBJ2-7, with TRBD1 matching over 8 bases. Germline CDR1 SGHAT, CDR2 FQNNGV. There are 17 residues in the CDR3. The junction had 18 bases not matched to a gene; V was cut back by 5 bases and J by 6 bases. CDR3 nucleotides: TGTGCCAGCAGCGCTGGTCCAACCGGGACAGGTTCGTCCGAGCAGTACTTC. Encoded protein: CASSAGPTGTGSSEQYF.

This chain joins TRBV7-2 and TRBJ2-2; possibly TRBD1 for D (6 bases). V was pared by 7 bases and J by 3 bases, with 15 bases between. Germline V gene lookup returns CDR1 SGHTA and CDR2 FQGNSA. This CDR3 spans 15 amino acids. CDR3 loop: CASTVGALYTGELFF. The CDR3, as DNA: TGTGCCAGCACCGTGGGGGCGTTATACACCGGGGAGCTGTTTTTT.

The chain recombines TRBV5-8 with TRBJ2-7; D unclear. Trimming removed 4 bases from V and 3 bases from J, with 20 bases in between. Looked up from germline, CDR1 is SGHTS and CDR2 is YDEGEE. This CDR3 spans 16 amino acids. Here the CDR3 DNA reads TGTGCCAGCAGCCAAGGTGTGGTGGCGGATAGCTACGAGCAGTACTTC. Translating it yields CASSQGVVADSYEQYF.

The V call is TRBV5-1, the J call TRBJ2-7, with TRBD1 identical over 8 bases. The CDR3 is 15 amino acids. J gave up 2 bases and V 4 bases, and 8 bases lay outside the gene matches. Per germline, CDR1 SGHRS and CDR2 YFSETQ. CDR3 DNA: TGCGCCAGCAGCCCCCGGACAGGGCAACCCTACGAGCAGTACTTC. Encoded protein: CASSPRTGQPYEQYF. The complete variable domain, with remaining parts taken from reference TRBV5-1 and TRBJ2-7, reads KAGVTQTPRYLIKTRGQQVTLSCSPISGHRSVSWYQQTPGQGLQFLFEYFSETQRNKGNFPGRFSGRQFSNSRSEMNVSTLELGDSALYLCASSPRTGQPYEQYFGPGTRLTVT.

This chain joins TRBV28 and TRBJ2-7, with D perhaps matching TRBD1 (6 bases). The CDR3 extends over 13 amino acids. Trimming shortened V by 2 bases and J by 4 bases, and 9 bases separated the two germline ends. Per the germline V gene, CDR1 is MDHEN and CDR2 is SYDVKM. The CDR3 reads CASSLQTGYEQYF. The CDR3, as DNA: TGTGCCAGCAGTTTACAGACAGGATACGAGCAGTACTTC. The full variable domain, with the rest looked up from reference TRBV28 and TRBJ2-7, is DVKVTQSSRYLVKRTGEKVFLECVQDMDHENMFWYRQDPGLGLRLIYFSYDVKMKEKGDIPEGYSVSREKKERFSLILESASTNQTSMYLCASSLQTGYEQYFGPGTRLTVT.

The chain employs TRBV28 and TRBJ1-6; the D gene is possibly TRBD1 (5 bases). Germline CDR1 and CDR2: MDHEN and SYDVKM. The CDR3 contains 14 residues. The V gene lost 6 bases and the J gene lost 8 bases, with 14 bases spanning the gap. CDR3 region: CASSLDRTYSPLHF. The CDR3 DNA sequence: TGTGCCAGCAGCCTAGACAGAACTTATTCACCCCTCCACTTT.

This clone was recorded once. This chain connects TRBV5-1 to TRBJ2-3; TRBD2 agrees at 12 bases. This CDR3 spans 17 amino acids. Germline loops: CDR1 SGHRS, CDR2 YFSETQ. After removal of 0 bases from V and 1 base from J, the junction contained 3 bases not matched to a gene. Here the CDR3 reads CASSLGLAGAGTDTQYF. DNA of the CDR3: TGCGCCAGCAGCTTGGGACTAGCGGGAGCCGGCACAGATACGCAGTATTTT.

V usage is TRBV27 and J usage is TRBJ2-2; D remains unclear. V was clipped by 4 bases and J by 1 base, with 7 bases between them. Germline loops: CDR1 MNHEY, CDR2 SMNVEV (reference sequence). The CDR3 has 14 residues. In DNA form, the CDR3 reads TGTGCCAGCAGTTCGACATTGAACACCGGGGAGCTGTTTTTT. Translation: CASSSTLNTGELFF.

The chain links TRBV19 to TRBJ2-7; 9 nucleotides agree with TRBD2. This CDR3 is 15 amino acids long. Per the germline V gene, CDR1 is LNHDA and CDR2 is SQIVND (reference sequence). V lost 7 bases, J lost 2 bases, and 9 bases stayed unmatched. The DNA of the CDR3 is TGTGCCAGTACCACAAGGCGGGAGGGCGCCTACGAGCAGTACTTC. Translated: CASTTRREGAYEQYF.

This chain links TRBV6-1 with TRBJ2-1, with D possibly being TRBD1 (6 bases). The V and J ends lost 1 base and 11 bases respectively, with 12 bases between them. CDR1 is MNHNS and CDR2 is SASEGT in the germline V gene. There are 13 residues in the CDR3. CDR3 in DNA: TGTGCCAGCAGTGAAGTTACAGGGCGACAGCAGTTCTTC. As protein: CASSEVTGRQQFF.

Of note for this clone: The same CDR3 also results from other DNA sequences found in this sample. DNA for the CDR3: TGTGCCAGCAGCCTGGGGACAGTACAAGAGACCCAGTACTTC. Translation gives CASSLGTVQETQYF. The chain recombines TRBV7-8 with TRBJ2-5, with TRBD1 matching 7 bases. Trimming took 5 bases from V and 2 from J; bases not matched to a gene: 5. CDR1 is SGHVS and CDR2 is FQNEAQ in the germline V gene. The CDR3 sequence is 14 residues long.

The chain has TRBV7-8 and TRBJ2-5, with 8 positions matching TRBD2. Trimming cost V 4 bases and J 4 bases; bases outside gene matches: 5. Germline-derived CDR1 and CDR2 are SGHVS and FQNEAQ. The CDR3 length is 14 residues. CDR3: CASSSYLAGETQYF. In DNA, the CDR3 is TGTGCCAGCAGCTCATACCTAGCGGGAGAGACCCAGTACTTC.

The chain couples TRBV19 to TRBJ1-5, with 8 nucleotides matching TRBD1. The CDR3 is 16 residues long. The germline CDR1 and CDR2 sequences are LNHDA and SQIVND (reference sequence). With V trimmed by 4 bases and J by 0 bases, 5 bases remained unmatched. CDR3 DNA sequence: TGTGCCAGTAGTACCAGGACAGGGAATAGCAATCAGCCCCAGCATTTT. Protein sequence: CASSTRTGNSNQPQHF.

The DNA for the CDR3 is TGCGCCAGCAGCCCAGTAGCGGGCGAGCAGTACTTC. It translates to CASSPVAGEQYF. The chain recombines TRBV4-1 with TRBJ2-7, with 7 nucleotides matching TRBD2. V lost 4 bases to trimming and J lost 6 bases; unmatched junction nucleotides: 3. In germline, CDR1 is MGHRA, CDR2 YSYEKL. This CDR3 is built from 12 residues.

V usage is TRBV6-1 and J usage is TRBJ1-5; D not resolved. This CDR3 has 11 residues. Germline V gene data show CDR1 as MNHNS and CDR2 as SASEGT. V was cut by 4 bases and J by 4 bases, with 2 bases left in between. The CDR3 spells CASSANQPQHF. In DNA, the CDR3 is TGTGCCAGCAGTGCTAATCAGCCCCAGCATTTT.

This clone has a handful of counts. This chain uses TRBV4-1 with TRBJ2-1, with TRBD1 matching over 8 bases. CDR3 size: 14 residues. CDR1 is MGHRA, CDR2 YSYEKL, per germline. Losses at the gene ends were 4 bases for V and 4 bases for J; bases not matched to a gene: 3. CDR3: CASSPRTGYNEQFF. DNA for the CDR3: TGCGCCAGCAGCCCGAGGACAGGGTACAATGAGCAGTTCTTC.

V gene TRBV6-5 combines with J gene TRBJ1-1, with no clear D. This CDR3 spans 14 amino acids. Trimming took off 8 bases at V and 5 bases at J, with 18 bases between the two ends. The germline CDR1 and CDR2 sequences are MNHEY and SVGAGI. CDR3 nucleotide sequence: TGTGCCAGCTATGCCTGGGAGGCGAGGACTGAAGCTTTCTTT. It encodes CASYAWEARTEAFF.

The chain links TRBV7-7 to TRBJ2-1, with 8 bases lining up with TRBD2. The germline CDR1 and CDR2 sequences are SSHAT and FNYEAQ (reference sequence). This CDR3 region has 17 residues. V shed 5 bases and J 0 bases; nucleotides not matched to a gene: 9. CDR3 in DNA: TGTGCCAGCAGCCACCGGACTAGCCTTAGCTCCTACAATGAGCAGTTCTTC. The encoded protein is CASSHRTSLSSYNEQFF.

The chain combines TRBV5-4 with TRBJ2-1; no clear D gene. The CDR3 is made up of 16 amino acids. Germline V CDR1 and CDR2: SGHNT, YYREEE (reference sequence). The V end lost 0 bases, the J end lost 3 bases, and 13 bases lay between the germline ends. In DNA, the CDR3 is TGTGCCAGCAGCTTGGGTCTCCGGTCGGGCTACAATGAGCAGTTCTTC. It translates to CASSLGLRSGYNEQFF. Variable domain in full (rest from reference TRBV5-4 and TRBJ2-1): ETGVTQSPTHLIKTRGQQVTLRCSSQSGHNTVSWYQQALGQGPQFIFQYYREEENGRGNFPPRFSGLQFPNYSSELNVNALELDDSALYLCASSLGLRSGYNEQFFGPGTRLTVL.

This chain joins TRBV5-1 and TRBJ2-7; TRBD1 agrees at 8 bases. Germline CDR1 SGHRS, CDR2 YFSETQ. The CDR3 contains 14 residues. The J segment lost 5 bases and the V segment lost 4 bases, leaving 8 bases of the junction unmatched. This CDR3 reads CASSLWTGSNEQYF. As DNA, the CDR3 is TGCGCCAGCAGCCTATGGACAGGGTCCAACGAGCAGTACTTC. The whole variable domain, filled in from reference TRBV5-1 and TRBJ2-7, reads KAGVTQTPRYLIKTRGQQVTLSCSPISGHRSVSWYQQTPGQGLQFLFEYFSETQRNKGNFPGRFSGRQFSNSRSEMNVSTLELGDSALYLCASSLWTGSNEQYFGPGTRLTVT.

This clone was recorded at least ten times. This chain uses TRBV19 with TRBJ2-1; D call uncertain. V was shortened by 5 bases and J by 9 bases, with 8 bases between the two germline ends. Looked up from germline, CDR1 is LNHDA and CDR2 is SQIVND (reference sequence). The CDR3 is made up of 11 amino acids. The CDR3: CASSVLGEQFF. DNA for the CDR3: TGTGCCAGTAGTGTGCTTGGTGAGCAGTTCTTC.

Ten or more counts support this clone. The chain employs TRBV11-3 and TRBJ2-7; possible D gene TRBD2, 5 bases. Trimming cost V 4 bases and J 0 bases, with 10 bases left between them. Germline V CDR1 and CDR2: SGHNT, YENEEA. The CDR3 sequence is 14 residues long. The CDR3: CASSWAGSSYEQYF. CDR3 bases: TGTGCCAGCAGCTGGGCGGGCAGCTCCTACGAGCAGTACTTC.

This clone came up many times. This chain joins TRBV10-1 and TRBJ2-7; 8 bases map to TRBD1. CDR1 is WNHNN, CDR2 SYGVQD, per germline (reference sequence). V shed 2 bases, J shed 2 bases, and the junction held 8 bases outside the gene matches. The CDR3 is 16 residues long. CDR3 loop: CASSEIRQGPTYEQYF. The CDR3 nucleotides are TGCGCCAGCAGTGAGATTAGACAGGGGCCGACCTACGAGCAGTACTTC.

This clone was detected only once. The rearrangement uses TRBV28 and TRBJ1-1, with D possibly matching TRBD1 (5 bases). V was pared by 5 bases and J by 0 bases, with 10 bases between. Germline V lookup: CDR1 MDHEN, CDR2 SYDVKM. The CDR3 is 14 residues long. This CDR3 is CASSHGDLNTEAFF. The CDR3 DNA sequence: TGTGCCAGCAGTCACGGGGACCTGAACACTGAAGCTTTCTTT.

The genes are TRBV21-1 and TRBJ1-5. TRBV21-1 constitutes a pseudogene. This CDR3 has 14 residues. CDR3 loop: CASSNSKCNQPQHF. For the CDR3, the DNA is TGTGCCAGCAGCAATTCTAAATGCAATCAGCCCCAGCATTTT.